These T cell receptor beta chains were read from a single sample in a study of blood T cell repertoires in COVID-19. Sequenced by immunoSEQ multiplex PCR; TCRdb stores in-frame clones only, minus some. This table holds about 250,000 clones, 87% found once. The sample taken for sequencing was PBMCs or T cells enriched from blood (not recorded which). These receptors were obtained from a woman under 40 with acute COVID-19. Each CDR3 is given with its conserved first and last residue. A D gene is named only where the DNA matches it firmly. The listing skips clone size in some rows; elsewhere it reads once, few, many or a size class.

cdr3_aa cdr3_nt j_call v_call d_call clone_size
CASSVWGGDYGYTF TGTGCCAGCAGCGTTTGGGGGGGCGACTATGGCTACACCTTC TRBJ1-2 TRBV6-5 . .
CASSAGGSGGYEQYF TGTGCCAGTAGTGCGGGGGGTAGCGGGGGTTACGAGCAGTACTTC TRBJ2-7 TRBV19 TRBD2 .
CASSAGLAGNIQYF TGTGCCAGCAGTGCGGGACTAGCGGGGAACATTCAGTACTTC TRBJ2-4 TRBV2 TRBD2 .
CASSIDGSSHYGYTF TGTGCCAGTAGTATAGACGGGAGCAGCCACTATGGCTACACCTTC TRBJ1-2 TRBV19 . .
CATYPEGPGEKLFF TGTGCCACCTATCCGGAAGGGCCGGGGGAAAAACTGTTTTTT TRBJ1-4 TRBV6-4 . .
CASSQQGAGDEKLFF TGTGCCAGCAGCCAACAGGGGGCGGGGGATGAAAAACTGTTTTTT TRBJ1-4 TRBV11-2 TRBD1 .
CASTLAGGAETQYF TGTGCCAGCACCTTAGCGGGGGGGGCAGAGACCCAGTACTTC TRBJ2-5 TRBV7-9 TRBD2 .
CASSSEAGGGYGYTF TGTGCCAGCAGCTCGGAGGCAGGGGGCGGGTATGGCTACACCTTC TRBJ1-2 TRBV7-2 TRBD1 once
CASSGTAYGYTF TGTGCCAGTAGCGGGACAGCTTATGGCTACACCTTC TRBJ1-2 TRBV19 TRBD1 .
CASSQGAGGNQPQHF TGTGCCAGCAGCCAAGGGGCGGGTGGCAATCAGCCCCAGCATTTT TRBJ1-5 TRBV3-1/TRBV3-2 . .
CATSGTGQGSNEQFF TGTGCCACCAGTGGTACGGGACAGGGGAGCAATGAGCAGTTCTTC TRBJ2-1 TRBV24-1 TRBD1 .
CASSTLSDGYTF TGTGCCAGTAGTACACTCTCCGATGGCTACACCTTC TRBJ1-2 TRBV19 . .
CASSILAGREQYF TGTGCCAGCAGCATACTAGCGGGGCGAGAGCAGTACTTC TRBJ2-7 TRBV7-2 TRBD2 once